Sequencing of this T cell receptor (beta chain) was carried out in a study of blood T cells in healthy people across ages. The study's findings and limits: Shifts in expanded clonotypes may have been confounded by donor CMV status, which was unknown.

About this clonotype: Antigen: not known.

It was with a sample-barcoded 5' primer and a J-beta primer mix that a second PCR of roughly 7 to 12 cycles was run. Each of the samples gave a minimum of 3 million paired-end reads that contained CDR3. TCRdb ran MiXCR on the 5' RACE reads and lists one entry per CDR3 protein. Here the sample spans around 1,800,000 distinct CDR3 sequences, about two fifths being singletons. It was approximately 10 milliliters of peripheral blood that were drawn from each donor. No fewer than 5.5 micrograms of total RNA were isolated from every sample. Germline assignment: CDR1 LGHNA and CDR2 YNFKEQ. V was clipped by 1 base and J by 3 bases; unmatched bases: 3. The CDR3 covers 15 residues.

The receptor was isolated from a human donor in good health. V is TRBV4-2 and J is TRBJ2-7; 10 positions match TRBD2. The sample consisted of blood. The DNA of the CDR3 is TGTGCCAGCAGCCAAGCTCTAGCGGGAGTCTACGAGCAGTACTTC. This encodes CASSQALAGVYEQYF.